Reported below is one T cell receptor beta chain. Germline V CDR1 and CDR2: SGHTA, FQGNSA. V dropped 6 bases and J dropped 11 bases, with 13 bases sitting between them. There are 12 residues in the CDR3. The sample is drawn from a study of blood T cell repertoires in COVID-19. About the research overall: Samples came from the United States, Italy and Spain, spanning acute and convalescent COVID-19. PBMCs, B-cell-depleted T cells, or T cells provided the cDNA or gDNA that made up the material.

Authors' processing steps: Estimates of nucleated cell counts were drawn from the amplification of reference gene primers. Here immunoSEQ multiplex PCR was the method, and the copy in TCRdb shows in-frame clones only, minus some. V and J calls and clone size are given by that table; D and trimming were obtained from the DNA. The sample records around 150,000 clones, about 81% being singletons. This TCR was sampled from a woman of 80 years or more with acute or convalescent COVID-19. V gene TRBV7-2 combines with J gene TRBJ1-4, with D possibly TRBD1 on 6 matching bases. Sequencing was carried out using peripheral blood. The CDR3 nucleotides are TGTGCCAGCAGTTTGGACAGATTTAAACTGTTTTTT. Protein sequence: CASSLDRFKLFF.